Listed here are 9 T cell receptor beta chains from one sample, sequenced in a study of shared clonotypes between healthy human individuals. Sequencing used immunoSEQ multiplex PCR; TCRdb keeps in-frame clones, though not all of them. Of some 1.1 million clones in the sample, approximately 80% were seen once. The sequenced material came from memory CD4+ T cells from PBMCs. Subset meaning: CD45RA-negative fraction. These receptors originate from a young man in good health. Some clones in this sample may be carry-over from other donors' samples.

The chain joins TRBV5-1 to TRBJ2-2, with a weak D call TRBD2 (5 bases). CDR1 and CDR2 from the germline V gene are SGHRS and YFSETQ. CDR3 length: 14 amino acids. Trimming removed 2 bases at V and 6 bases at J, with 11 bases between. In DNA form, the CDR3 reads TGCGCCAGCAGCTTACTAGTTTACGCCGGGGAGCTGTTTTTT. As protein: CASSLLVYAGELFF.

A few counts support this clone. The rearrangement uses TRBV7-9 and TRBJ1-6; D perhaps matches TRBD1 (5 bases). V lost 2 bases, J lost 10 bases, and 15 bases lay in between. The germline V gene encodes CDR1 SEHNR and CDR2 FQNEAQ (reference sequence). This CDR3 is built from 15 residues. The CDR3 coding sequence is TGTGCCAGCAGCTTAACGTCGCAGGGCAACTCACCCCTCCACTTT. Its protein product is CASSLTSQGNSPLHF.

The chain joins TRBV11-3 to TRBJ2-1, with 7 positions matching TRBD1. Germline CDR1 SGHNT, CDR2 YENEEA. The CDR3 contains 12 residues. J gave up 12 bases and V 5 bases, and 7 bases lay outside the gene matches. This chain's CDR3 is CASSPDRDTQFF. In DNA form, the CDR3 reads TGTGCCAGCAGCCCTGACAGGGATACGCAGTTCTTC.

This rearrangement joins TRBV7-3 to TRBJ1-2, with 7 bases identical to TRBD1. Per the germline V gene, CDR1 is SGHTA and CDR2 is FQGTGA. This CDR3 has 13 amino acids. Trimming took 1 base from V and 8 from J; bases not matched to a gene: 4. The CDR3 here is CASSLKGAIGYTF. The CDR3 nucleotides are TGTGCCAGCAGCTTAAAGGGGGCGATAGGCTACACCTTC.

Comments on this clone: This may arise from a read error, as a much more abundant clone is one base away. Other DNA sequences in this sample translate to the same CDR3. The rearrangement joins TRBV7-9 to TRBJ1-1; TRBD1 matches at 7 bases. In germline, CDR1 is SEHNR, CDR2 FQNEAQ (reference sequence). After removal of 5 bases from V and 8 bases from J, the junction contained 2 bases not matched to a gene. The CDR3 spans 11 residues. CDR3 nucleotide sequence: TGTGCCAGCAGCCCGACAGGGGAAGCTTTCTTT. Protein sequence: CASSPTGEAFF. Based on the CDR3 plus reference TRBV7-9 and TRBJ1-1, the full variable domain is DTGVSQNPRHKITKRGQNVTFRCDPISEHNRLYWYRQTLGQGPEFLTYFQNEAQLEKSRLLSDRFSAERPKGSFSTLEIQRTEQGDSAMYLCASSPTGEAFFGQGTRLTVV.

V usage is TRBV23-1 and J usage is TRBJ2-5; the D gene is possibly TRBD1 (6 bases). The DNA end is more similar to TRBJ2-7, so the J call may be wrong. TRBV23-1 is an ORF for which the function is uncertain. This CDR3 has 13 residues. The CDR3 loop is CASPRNRDHEQYF. Written as DNA, the CDR3 is TGCGCCAGCCCGAGAAACAGGGACCACGAGCAGTACTTC.

The V gene is TRBV6-1, the J gene TRBJ1-2, with D unresolved. V was clipped by 2 bases and J by 4 bases, with 11 bases between them. Germline-derived CDR1 and CDR2 are MNHNS and SASEGT. The CDR3 runs 14 residues. Here the CDR3 DNA reads TGTGCCAGCAGTGAAAGGAAATTAGGCTATGGCTACACCTTC. Translated: CASSERKLGYGYTF.

This chain connects TRBV5-1 to TRBJ1-1, with a possible D match to TRBD1 (6 bases). The CDR3 is 12 amino acids. The ends were cut back, 4 bases at V and 8 bases at J, with 12 bases in the middle. Germline assignment: CDR1 SGHRS and CDR2 YFSETQ. The CDR3 reads CASSPGQTEAFF. Written as DNA, the CDR3 is TGCGCCAGCAGCCCAGGACAGACAGAAGCTTTCTTT. Complete variable domain (other parts from reference TRBV5-1 and TRBJ1-1): KAGVTQTPRYLIKTRGQQVTLSCSPISGHRSVSWYQQTPGQGLQFLFEYFSETQRNKGNFPGRFSGRQFSNSRSEMNVSTLELGDSALYLCASSPGQTEAFFGQGTRLTVV.

The chain couples TRBV7-3 to TRBJ2-5; perhaps TRBD2 as D (5 bases). The CDR3 spans 16 residues. Deletions cut 2 bases from V and 7 bases from J, with 20 bases between. Germline assignment: CDR1 SGHTA and CDR2 FQGTGA. The CDR3 reads CASSLSAAGGFGTQYF. The CDR3 region has the DNA TGTGCCAGCAGCTTATCCGCTGCGGGTGGGTTTGGGACCCAGTACTTC.